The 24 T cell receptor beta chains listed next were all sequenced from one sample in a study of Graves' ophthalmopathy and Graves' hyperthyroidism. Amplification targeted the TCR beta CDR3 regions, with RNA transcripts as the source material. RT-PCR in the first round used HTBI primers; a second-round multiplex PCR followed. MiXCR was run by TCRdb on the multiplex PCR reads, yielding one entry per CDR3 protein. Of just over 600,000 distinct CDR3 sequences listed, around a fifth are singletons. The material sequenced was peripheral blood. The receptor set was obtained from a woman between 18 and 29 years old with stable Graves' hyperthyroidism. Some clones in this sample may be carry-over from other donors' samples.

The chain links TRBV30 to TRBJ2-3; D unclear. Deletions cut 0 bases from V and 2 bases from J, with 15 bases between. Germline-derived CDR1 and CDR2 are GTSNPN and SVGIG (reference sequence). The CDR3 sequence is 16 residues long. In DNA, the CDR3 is TGTGCCTGGAGTGTACCGGGCAGGCGATACACAGATACGCAGTATTTT. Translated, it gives CAWSVPGRRYTDTQYF.

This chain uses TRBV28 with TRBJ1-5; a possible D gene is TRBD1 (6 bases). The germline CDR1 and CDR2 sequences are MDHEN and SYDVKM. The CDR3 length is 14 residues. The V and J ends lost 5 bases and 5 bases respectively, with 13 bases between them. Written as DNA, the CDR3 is TGTGCCAGCAGTCAGGGGCGCAGGGATCAGCCCCAGCATTTT. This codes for CASSQGRRDQPQHF.

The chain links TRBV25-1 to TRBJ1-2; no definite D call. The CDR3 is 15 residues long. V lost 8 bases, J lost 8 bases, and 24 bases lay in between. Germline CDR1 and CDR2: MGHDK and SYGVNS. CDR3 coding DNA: TGTGCCAGCCAGCCGGCCGGGGTAACCCTTACGGGCTACACCTTC. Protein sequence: CASQPAGVTLTGYTF.

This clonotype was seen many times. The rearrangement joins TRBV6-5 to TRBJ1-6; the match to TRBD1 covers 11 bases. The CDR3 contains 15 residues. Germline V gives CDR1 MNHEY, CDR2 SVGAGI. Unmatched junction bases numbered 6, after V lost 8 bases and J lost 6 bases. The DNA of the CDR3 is TGTGCCAGCTCCGAGGGGACAGGGGGTAATTCACCCCTCCACTTT. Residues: CASSEGTGGNSPLHF.

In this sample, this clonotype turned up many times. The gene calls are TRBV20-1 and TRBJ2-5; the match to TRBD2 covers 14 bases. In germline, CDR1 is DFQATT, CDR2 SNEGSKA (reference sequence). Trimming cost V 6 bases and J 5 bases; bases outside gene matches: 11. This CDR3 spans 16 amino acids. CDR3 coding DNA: TGCAGTGCCCGAAAGACTAGCGGGGGGGCCGGGGAGACCCAGTACTTC. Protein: CSARKTSGGAGETQYF.

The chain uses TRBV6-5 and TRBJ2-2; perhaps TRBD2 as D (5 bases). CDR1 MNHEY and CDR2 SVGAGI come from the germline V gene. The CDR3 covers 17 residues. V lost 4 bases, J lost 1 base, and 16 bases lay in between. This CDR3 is CASSCSGPGLNTGELFF. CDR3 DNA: TGTGCCAGCAGTTGCTCTGGGCCGGGGTTGAACACCGGGGAGCTGTTTTTT.

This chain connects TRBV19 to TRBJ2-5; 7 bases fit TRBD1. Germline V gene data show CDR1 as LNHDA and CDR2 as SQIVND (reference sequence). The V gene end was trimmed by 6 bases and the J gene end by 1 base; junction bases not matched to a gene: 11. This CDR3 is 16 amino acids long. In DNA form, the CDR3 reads TGTGCCAGTAGCAGACCGACAGGGAGTAGCCAAGAGACCCAGTACTTC. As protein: CASSRPTGSSQETQYF.

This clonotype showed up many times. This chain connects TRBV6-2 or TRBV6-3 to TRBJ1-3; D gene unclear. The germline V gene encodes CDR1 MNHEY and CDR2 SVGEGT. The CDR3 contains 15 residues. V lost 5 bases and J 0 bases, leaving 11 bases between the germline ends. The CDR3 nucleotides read TGTGCCAGCAGTAAAAGTACCTACTCTGGAAACACCATATATTTT. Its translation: CASSKSTYSGNTIYF.

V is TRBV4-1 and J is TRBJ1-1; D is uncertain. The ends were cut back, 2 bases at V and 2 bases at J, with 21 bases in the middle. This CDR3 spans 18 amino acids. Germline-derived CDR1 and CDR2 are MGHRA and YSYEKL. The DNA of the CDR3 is TGCGCCAGCAGCCAACAACCCCTCGCGACGGATGGAAACACTGAAGCTTTCTTT. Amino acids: CASSQQPLATDGNTEAFF.

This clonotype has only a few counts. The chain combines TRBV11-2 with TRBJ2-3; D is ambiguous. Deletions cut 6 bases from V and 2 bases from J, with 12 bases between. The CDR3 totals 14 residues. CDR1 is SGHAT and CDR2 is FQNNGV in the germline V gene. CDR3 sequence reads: CASRHIEITDTQYF. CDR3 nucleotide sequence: TGTGCCAGCAGACACATAGAAATCACAGATACGCAGTATTTT. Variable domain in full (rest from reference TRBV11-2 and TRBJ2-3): EAGVAQSPRYKIIEKRQSVAFWCNPISGHATLYWYQQILGQGPKLLIQFQNNGVVDDSQLPKDRFSAERLKGVDSTLKIQPAKLEDSAVYLCASRHIEITDTQYFGPGTRLTVL.

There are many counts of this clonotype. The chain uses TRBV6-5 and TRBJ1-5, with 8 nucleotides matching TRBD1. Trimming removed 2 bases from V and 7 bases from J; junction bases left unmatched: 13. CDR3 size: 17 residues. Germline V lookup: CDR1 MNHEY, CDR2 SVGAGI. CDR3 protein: CASSYPLKRQGTQPQHF. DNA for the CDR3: TGTGCCAGCAGTTACCCCCTTAAACGACAGGGGACACAGCCCCAGCATTTT.

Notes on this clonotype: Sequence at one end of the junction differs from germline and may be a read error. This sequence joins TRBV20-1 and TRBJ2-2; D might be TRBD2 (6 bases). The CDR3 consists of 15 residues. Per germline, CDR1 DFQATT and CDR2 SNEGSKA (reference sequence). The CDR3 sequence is CSARDASENAGELFF. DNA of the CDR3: TGCAGTGCTAGAGATGCTAGCGAGAACGCCGGGGAGCTGTTTTTT.

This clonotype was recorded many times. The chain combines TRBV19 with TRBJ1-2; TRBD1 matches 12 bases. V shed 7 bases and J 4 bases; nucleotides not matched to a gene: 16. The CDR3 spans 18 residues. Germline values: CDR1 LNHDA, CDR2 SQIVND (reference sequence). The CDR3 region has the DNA TGTGCCAGTACCCGGAACCGGGACAGGGGGCCGGGGTCCTATGGCTACACCTTC. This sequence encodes CASTRNRDRGPGSYGYTF.

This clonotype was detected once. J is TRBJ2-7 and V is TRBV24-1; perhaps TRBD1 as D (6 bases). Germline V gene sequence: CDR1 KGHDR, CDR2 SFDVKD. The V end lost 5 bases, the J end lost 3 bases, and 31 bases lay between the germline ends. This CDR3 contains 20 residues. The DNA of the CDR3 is TGTGCCACCAGTGCTAACTTGGGGGCAGTACGCCTTATCGGTCTCTACGAGCAGTACTTC. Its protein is CATSANLGAVRLIGLYEQYF.

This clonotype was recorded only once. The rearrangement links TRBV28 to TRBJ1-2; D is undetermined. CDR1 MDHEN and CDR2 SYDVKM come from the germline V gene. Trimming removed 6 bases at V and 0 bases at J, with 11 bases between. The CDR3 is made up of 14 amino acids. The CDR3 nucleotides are TGTGCCAGCAGGAGGTCTACCGCTAACTATGGCTACACCTTC. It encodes CASRRSTANYGYTF.

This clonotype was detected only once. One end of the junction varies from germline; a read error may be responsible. CDR3 in DNA: TGTGCCAGCGGTGAAGGCCAGCACCAAGAGACCCAGTACTTC. As protein: CASGEGQHQETQYF. The chain employs TRBV6-1 and TRBJ2-5; D remains ambiguous. CDR1 is MNHNS and CDR2 is SASEGT in the germline V gene. This CDR3 spans 14 amino acids.

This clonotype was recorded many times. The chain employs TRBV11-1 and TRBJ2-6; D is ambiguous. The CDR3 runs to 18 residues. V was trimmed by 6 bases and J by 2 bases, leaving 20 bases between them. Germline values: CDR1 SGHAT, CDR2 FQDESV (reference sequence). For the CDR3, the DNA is TGTGCCAGCAGTTCCCGATTCGTACCGGTCACTGGGGCCAACGTCCTGACTTTC. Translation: CASSSRFVPVTGANVLTF.

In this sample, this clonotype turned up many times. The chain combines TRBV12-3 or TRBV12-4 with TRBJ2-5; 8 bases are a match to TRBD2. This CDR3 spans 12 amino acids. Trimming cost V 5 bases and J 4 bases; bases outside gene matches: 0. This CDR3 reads CASSREGETQYF. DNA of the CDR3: TGTGCCAGCAGTCGGGAGGGAGAGACCCAGTACTTC.

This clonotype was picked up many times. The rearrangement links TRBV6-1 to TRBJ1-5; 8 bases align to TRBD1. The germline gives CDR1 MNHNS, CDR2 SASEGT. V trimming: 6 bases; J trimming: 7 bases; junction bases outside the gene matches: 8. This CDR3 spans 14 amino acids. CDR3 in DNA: TGTGCCAGCAGGAACCTTGGACAGGGCCAGCCCCAGCATTTT. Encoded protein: CASRNLGQGQPQHF.

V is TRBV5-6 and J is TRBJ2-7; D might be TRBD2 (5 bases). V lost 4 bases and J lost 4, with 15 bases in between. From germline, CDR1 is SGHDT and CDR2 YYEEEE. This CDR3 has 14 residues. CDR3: CASSPYEGVYEQYF. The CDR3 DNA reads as TGTGCCAGCAGCCCCTACGAGGGAGTTTACGAGCAGTACTTC.

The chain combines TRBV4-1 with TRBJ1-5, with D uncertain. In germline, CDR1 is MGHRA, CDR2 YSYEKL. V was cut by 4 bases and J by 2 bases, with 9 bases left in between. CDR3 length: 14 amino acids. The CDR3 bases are TGCGCCAGCAGCCCCGACACCGGCAATCAGCCCCAGCATTTT. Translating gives CASSPDTGNQPQHF.

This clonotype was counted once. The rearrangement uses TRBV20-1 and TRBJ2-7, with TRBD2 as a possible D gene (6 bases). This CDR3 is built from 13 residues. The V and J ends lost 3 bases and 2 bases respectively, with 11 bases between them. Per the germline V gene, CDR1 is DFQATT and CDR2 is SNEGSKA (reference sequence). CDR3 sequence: CSARRDVAYEQYF. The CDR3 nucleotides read TGCAGTGCTAGGCGGGACGTTGCCTACGAGCAGTACTTC.

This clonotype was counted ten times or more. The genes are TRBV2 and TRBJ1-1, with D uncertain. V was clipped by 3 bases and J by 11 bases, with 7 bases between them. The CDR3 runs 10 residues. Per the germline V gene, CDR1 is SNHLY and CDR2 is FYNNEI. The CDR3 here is CASSDYQAFF. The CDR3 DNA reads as TGTGCCAGCAGTGATTATCAGGCTTTCTTT.

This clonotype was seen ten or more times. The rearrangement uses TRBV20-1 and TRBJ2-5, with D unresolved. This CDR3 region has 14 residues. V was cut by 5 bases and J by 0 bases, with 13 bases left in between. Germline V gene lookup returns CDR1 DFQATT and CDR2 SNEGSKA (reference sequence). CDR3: CSAFLEADQETQYF. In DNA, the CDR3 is TGCAGTGCTTTCCTAGAGGCTGACCAAGAGACCCAGTACTTC.